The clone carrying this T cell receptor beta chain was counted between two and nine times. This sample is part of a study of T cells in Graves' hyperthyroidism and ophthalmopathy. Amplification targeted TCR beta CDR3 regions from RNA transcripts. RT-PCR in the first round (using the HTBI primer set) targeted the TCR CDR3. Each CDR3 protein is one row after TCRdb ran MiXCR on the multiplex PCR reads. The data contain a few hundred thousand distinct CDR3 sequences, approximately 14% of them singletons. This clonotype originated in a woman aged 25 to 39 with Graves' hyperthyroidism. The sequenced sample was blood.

CDR3 residues: CSVRQNYGYTF. For the CDR3, the DNA is TGCAGCGTTCGCCAGAACTATGGCTACACCTTC. The V call is TRBV29-1, the J call TRBJ1-2; D not resolved. The CDR3 runs to 11 residues. CDR1 is SQVTM, CDR2 ANQGSEA, per germline. V was trimmed by 5 bases and J by 2 bases, leaving 6 bases between them.